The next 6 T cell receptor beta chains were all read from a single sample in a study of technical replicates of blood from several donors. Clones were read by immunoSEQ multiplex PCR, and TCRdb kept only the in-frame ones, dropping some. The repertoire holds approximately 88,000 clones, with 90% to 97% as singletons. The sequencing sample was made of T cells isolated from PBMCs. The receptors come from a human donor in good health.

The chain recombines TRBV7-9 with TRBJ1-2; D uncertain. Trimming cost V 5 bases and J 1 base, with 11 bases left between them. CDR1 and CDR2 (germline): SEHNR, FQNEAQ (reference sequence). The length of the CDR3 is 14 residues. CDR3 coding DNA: TGTGCCAGCAGCGCGAGTCTCCTTAACTATGGCTACACCTTC. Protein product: CASSASLLNYGYTF.

The CDR3 DNA follows: TGTGCCAGCAGTAACTACGGACAGAATCTACAAGAGACCCAGTACTTC. Protein product: CASSNYGQNLQETQYF. The chain recombines TRBV27 with TRBJ2-5; possibly TRBD1 for D (6 bases). V lost 5 bases, J lost 2 bases, and 18 bases lay in between. The CDR3 contains 16 residues. Germline CDR1 reads MNHEY; CDR2 reads SMNVEV (reference sequence).

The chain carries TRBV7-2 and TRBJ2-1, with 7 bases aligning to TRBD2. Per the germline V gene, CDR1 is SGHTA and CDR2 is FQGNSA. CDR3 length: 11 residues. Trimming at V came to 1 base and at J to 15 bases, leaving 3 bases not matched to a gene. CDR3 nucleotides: TGTGCCAGCAGCTTAGGCGGGAGACGGTTCTTC. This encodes CASSLGGRRFF.

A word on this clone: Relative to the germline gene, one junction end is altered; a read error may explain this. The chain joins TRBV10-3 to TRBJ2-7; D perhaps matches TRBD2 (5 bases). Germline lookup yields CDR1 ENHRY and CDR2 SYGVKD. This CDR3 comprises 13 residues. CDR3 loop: CAISEAGSDEQYF. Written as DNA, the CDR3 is TGTGCCATCAGTGAGGCGGGCTCCGACGAGCAGTACTTC.

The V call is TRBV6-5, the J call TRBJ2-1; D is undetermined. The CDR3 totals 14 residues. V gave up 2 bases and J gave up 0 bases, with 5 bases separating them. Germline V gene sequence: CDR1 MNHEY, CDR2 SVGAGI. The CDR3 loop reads CASSYRVSYNEQFF. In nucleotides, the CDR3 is TGTGCCAGCAGTTACAGAGTCTCCTACAATGAGCAGTTCTTC.

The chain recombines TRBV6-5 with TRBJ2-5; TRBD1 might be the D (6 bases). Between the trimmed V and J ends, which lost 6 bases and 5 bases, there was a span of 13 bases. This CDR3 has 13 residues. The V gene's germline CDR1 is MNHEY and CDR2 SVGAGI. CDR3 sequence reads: CASRKQGRETQYF. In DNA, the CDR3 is TGTGCCAGCAGGAAACAGGGAAGGGAGACCCAGTACTTC.